The clone carrying this T cell receptor beta chain occurred once. The antigen is not known. This CDR3 is built from 12 residues. The V end was cut by 1 base, the J end by 0 bases, with 1 base between. The germline gives CDR1 MNHNY, CDR2 SVGAGI (reference sequence). The sample is drawn from a study of Graves' ophthalmopathy and Graves' hyperthyroidism. Study-wide results and caveats: In blood, most expanded thyroid clonotypes above 0.001 frequency were also detected.

From RNA, the CDR3 regions of TCR beta chains were amplified and sequenced. First-round RT-PCR used HTBI primers; second-round multiplex PCR followed. One entry per CDR3 protein results from TCRdb running MiXCR on the multiplex PCR reads. The sample records about 700,000 distinct CDR3 sequences, 40% being singletons. Additional autoimmune diseases, uncontrolled infections, pregnancy or lactation disqualified patients. This TCR came from an adult man with Graves' ophthalmopathy. This chain links TRBV6-6 with TRBJ2-7; no firm D call. The specimen sequenced was peripheral blood. This CDR3 is CASSYFSYEQYF. CDR3 DNA sequence: TGTGCCAGCAGTTACTTCTCCTACGAGCAGTACTTC.